Each of the 5 T cell receptor beta chains below was sequenced from the same sample in a study of blood T cell repertoires in COVID-19 (dated by TCRdb to 2018 to 2020). Library preparation employed the immunoSEQ multiplex PCR assay. Sourced from immuneACCESS, this table was stored by TCRdb with only in-frame sequences that have V and J called. A share of the clones is absent; for the studies checked, an unresolved V gene accounts for under half, and the remainder has no known explanation. The sample table contains 70,000 to 95,000 clones; only one count was recorded for approximately 92% of them. 6.3% of the sample comes from the top ten. Source material: peripheral blood. All receptors come from a woman aged 60-70 years with active COVID-19.

The chain recombines TRBV2 with TRBJ1-1, with 7 positions matching TRBD1. Trimming cost V 6 bases and J 1 base; bases outside gene matches: 8. Germline V gene data show CDR1 as SNHLY and CDR2 as FYNNEI. The CDR3 totals 15 residues. CDR3 bases: TGTGCCAGCAGAGAGACAGGGTTCGGGAACACTGAAGCTTTCTTT. Protein sequence: CASRETGFGNTEAFF.

This chain joins TRBV9 and TRBJ2-7, with TRBD1 matching 10 bases. V shed 4 bases and J 4 bases; nucleotides not matched to a gene: 5. Germline CDR1 is SGDLS and CDR2 is YYNGEE. The CDR3 has 14 residues. CDR3 protein: CASSNRQGAYEQYF. The DNA of the CDR3 is TGTGCCAGCAGCAACCGACAGGGGGCGTACGAGCAGTACTTC.

This chain connects TRBV2 to TRBJ2-1, with 8 bases fitting TRBD1. Germline CDR1 and CDR2: SNHLY and FYNNEI. The CDR3 runs 16 residues. Trimming removed 0 bases from V and 7 bases from J; junction bases left unmatched: 8. This CDR3 reads CASSEARSGGLNEQFF. In DNA form, the CDR3 reads TGTGCCAGCAGTGAAGCGCGGTCAGGGGGCCTGAATGAGCAGTTCTTC.

This chain joins TRBV29-1 and TRBJ1-2; 8 positions agree with TRBD1. The CDR3 sequence is 13 residues long. The V gene's germline CDR1 is SQVTM and CDR2 ANQGSEA. V was pared by 8 bases and J by 1 base, with 6 bases of the junction left unmatched. The CDR3 protein is CSINGQGNYGYTF. The CDR3 bases are TGCAGCATAAACGGACAGGGTAACTATGGCTACACCTTC.

The V and J genes are TRBV19 and TRBJ1-1; possible D gene TRBD1, 5 bases. Trimming removed 5 bases at V and 5 bases at J, with 21 bases between. The germline CDR1 and CDR2 sequences are LNHDA and SQIVND (reference sequence). The CDR3 has 16 residues. For the CDR3, the DNA is TGTGCCAGTAGTTCACCCGGCGCAGGGAAGATTACTGAAGCTTTCTTT. Its protein product is CASSSPGAGKITEAFF.